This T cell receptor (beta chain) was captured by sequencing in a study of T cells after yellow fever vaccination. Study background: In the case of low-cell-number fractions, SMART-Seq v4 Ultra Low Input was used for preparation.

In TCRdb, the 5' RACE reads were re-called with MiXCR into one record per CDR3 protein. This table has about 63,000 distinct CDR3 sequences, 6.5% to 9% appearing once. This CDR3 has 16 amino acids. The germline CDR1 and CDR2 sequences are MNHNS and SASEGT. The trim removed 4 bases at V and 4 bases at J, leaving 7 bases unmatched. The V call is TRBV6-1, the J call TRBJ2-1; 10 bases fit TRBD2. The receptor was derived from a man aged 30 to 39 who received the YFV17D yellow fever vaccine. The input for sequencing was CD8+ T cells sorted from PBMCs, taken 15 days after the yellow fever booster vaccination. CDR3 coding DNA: TGTGCCAGCAGTGGGTGGACTAGCGGAATTTACAATGAGCAGTTCTTC. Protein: CASSGWTSGIYNEQFF.